This TCR beta chain was retrieved from a study of shared clonotypes between healthy human individuals. Germline lookup yields CDR1 MNHEY and CDR2 SMNVEV (reference sequence). This CDR3 comprises 13 residues. Trimming stripped 7 bases from V and 1 base from J, with 9 bases between. Repertoires were generated with immunoSEQ multiplex PCR, while TCRdb's copy carries only in-frame clones and drops some. The sample consists of about 1.5 million clones, 95% to 99% of them appearing once. Sequencing was performed on naive CD4+ T cells sorted from blood. Subset given: CD45RA+ positively selected. The sequence was obtained from a man aged 25 to 40 in good health. The V and J genes are TRBV27 and TRBJ2-3; D not certain. CDR3: CASTRRGTDTQYF. The CDR3 DNA follows: TGTGCCAGCACTAGGCGAGGCACAGATACGCAGTATTTT.